What follows is one T cell receptor (beta chain) and its context. This sample is part of a study of shared clonotypes between healthy human individuals. Study summary: Each donor contributed plates that comprised three CD4 naive, three CD4 memory, two CD8 naive and one CD8 memory.

Germline V gene lookup returns CDR1 SQVTM and CDR2 ANQGSEA. The V and J ends lost 5 bases and 4 bases respectively, with 11 bases between them. The CDR3 totals 13 residues. Libraries were prepared by immunoSEQ multiplex PCR; TCRdb keeps only in-frame clonotypes and omits some of them. Of approximately 1,000,000 clones in the sample, about four fifths are singletons; the top ten hold more than 0.45%. This receptor was identified in a young man in good health. Some clones in this sample may be carry-over from other donors' samples. The J gene is TRBJ1-4, the V gene TRBV29-1; D remains unclear. The sample taken for sequencing was memory CD4+ T cells from PBMCs. Subset: CD45RA-negative fraction. The CDR3 loop reads CSVPGGYNEKLFF. The CDR3 bases are TGCAGCGTTCCGGGCGGGTATAATGAAAAACTGTTTTTT.